This TCR beta chain was obtained from a study of CD8 T cells in Susac syndrome (dated by TCRdb to about 2019). With regard to the full study: Whether CD8+ T cell activation and differentiation in Susac syndrome was antigen driven was tested using repertoire sequencing.

In regard to this clonotype: What antigen it recognizes has not been identified. No clone much larger than this one lies a single base away; base qualities are absent.

Peripheral blood CD8+ and CD4+ T cells from healthy donors, Susac syndrome patients and multiple sclerosis patients were profiled using high-throughput TCR beta sequencing. Treatment-naive patients with stable or active relapsing-remitting disease fulfilling revised McDonald criteria were used as multiple sclerosis controls. Bulk CD8+ and CD4+ T cells were purified by magnetic negative isolation, while CD8+ TEMRA cells were enriched using FACS. Blood was drawn into EDTA tubes, processed within 24 hours, and PBMCs were isolated by density gradient centrifugation. PBMCs intended for TCR sequencing were cryopreserved in liquid nitrogen and thawed later in a water bath at 37 degrees C. The sorted or isolated CD4+, CD8+ and CD8+ TEMRA cells reached a purity of at least 90%. Its CDR3 holds 18 amino acids, cysteine through phenylalanine. The DNA shown is the 54-base CDR3, in frame from base 1. The germline ends are 20 bases apart after V is trimmed by 2 bases and J by 0 bases.

RNA was extracted using the RNeasy kit, and roughly 0.5 to 1 ug of the RNA was reverse transcribed with random hexamers. The immunoSEQ multiplex PCR assay, which covers 54 Vbeta and 13 Jbeta segments, was used to amplify TCR beta CDR3 regions. PCR amplification bias was corrected by using a synthetic template baseline for primer optimization and computational correction. In the original analysis: Reads were assigned to V, D and J genes according to IMGT and analyzed in immunoSEQ Analyzer, with only productive sequences retained. To calculate clonality, Shannon entropy was normalized by log2 of the number of productive unique sequences and then subtracted from one. For each patient and control, public and private clones were evaluated within the 100 most prevalent clones. A clone was defined as Susac-specific if it was absent from the healthy and MS cohorts, from 1052 published viral clones and from other ImmuneACCESS disease sequences. Starting from the raw public reads, TCRdb applied fastp trimming at Q25, assembled clones with MiXCR and retained in-frame beta chains. Every entry covers one CDR3 protein and lists the most common genes and DNA from its rows. These V and J calls are TCRdb output, not the study's own analysis. Counted in this sample were 170,000 or so distinct CDR3 sequences; around 93% of them appeared once. The ten top clones hold approximately 0.094% of the sample.

General study outcomes and caveats: The number of individuals in the TCR sequencing and HLA analysis was acknowledged as relatively small.

The rearrangement joined TRBV23-1 to TRBJ2-7; the D call is tentative, TRBD1 or TRBD2, as each matches 6 bases. TRBV23-1 has ORF status, its function being uncertain. Sequences were obtained from CD4+ T cells from PBMCs. This sequence originates from a human donor with multiple sclerosis. The DNA sequence reads TGCGCCAGCAGTCAAACTCCCCCCCGGGGGCCTAGCTCCTACGAGCAGTACTTC. Translation gives CASSQTPPRGPSSYEQYF.